A few counts support the clone carrying this T cell receptor beta chain. The antigen remains undetermined. Sequencing in the ViraFEST assay came after antigen-specific CD4+ T cells had been expanded with viral peptide pools, which were used to stimulate PBMC. Culture proceeded for more than nine days, and CD4+ T cells were then isolated. The individual was infected with SARS-CoV-2 between March and December 2020, as confirmed by PCR. PBMC were cultured at about 1.9 million per well with about 10 IU/ml IL-2 and approximately 10 ug/ml peptides. This sample is drawn from a study of vaccination effects on CD4 cells after COVID-19. Assay: immunoSEQ multiplex PCR; the TCRdb copy retains only in-frame clones and omits some. Of around 30,000 clones detected, around 66% appear once; the ten largest clones hold roughly a sixth. V lost 2 bases and J lost 6, with 7 bases in between. The CDR3 sequence is 13 residues long.

The chain has TRBV12-3 or TRBV12-4 and TRBJ2-2; D uncertain. This clonotype originated in a human donor who had a prior SARS-CoV-2 infection. This sample comprised CD4+ T cells from PBMCs cultured with SARS-CoV-2 spike peptides, obtained before COVID-19 vaccination. The CDR3, as DNA: TGTGCCAGCAGTTTACTAATTTCCGGGGAGCTGTTTTTT. It specifies CASSLLISGELFF.